This T cell receptor (beta chain) was sequenced during a study of blood T cell repertoires in COVID-19. Method: immunoSEQ multiplex PCR; TCRdb's copy keeps in-frame clones and lacks some. The data hold approximately 210,000 clones, with approximately 80% observed a single time. This CDR3 is built from 11 residues. V gave up 8 bases and J gave up 7 bases, with 11 bases separating them. From germline, CDR1 is MDHEN and CDR2 SYDVKM. V usage is TRBV28 and J usage is TRBJ1-1; D ambiguous. Sequencing was performed on peripheral blood. The receptor was derived from an elderly woman with COVID-19, enrolled during active disease. CDR3 sequence (DNA): TGTGCCAGCCCCGGACGGGGTGAAGCTTTCTTT. This sequence encodes CASPGRGEAFF.